This T cell receptor beta chain came from a study of human T cells and chemical hapten exposure. Study overall: Upper inner arm skin measuring approximately 2 cm by approximately 2 cm received 2% DPC for sensitization.

Time point denoted: patch test 2, 6 weeks after DPC sensitization. Treatment in this sample: therapeutic diphenylcyclopropenone sensitization with weekly scalp DPC. TCRdb recomputed calls from the RACE reads with MiXCR, one row per CDR3 protein. The sample has approximately 80,000 distinct CDR3 sequences, 9.5% to 13% seen once. CDR3 length equals 12 residues. V was clipped by 4 bases and J by 4 bases; unmatched bases: 2. Germline loops: CDR1 GTSNPN, CDR2 SVGIG (reference sequence). This clonotype has more than one count but fewer than ten. Its target is unknown. The study's findings and limits: Counts of expanded TCRs (at PT1) showed a positive correlation with patch test score.

The specimen comprised whole blood, sampled in connection with sensitization to the hapten diphenylcyclopropenone (DPC). The origin of this receptor is a woman younger than 45 with alopecia areata. Some clones in this sample may be carry-over from other donors' samples. V usage is TRBV30 and J usage is TRBJ2-3; 7 bases are shared with TRBD2. CDR3 sequence reads: CAWTSGADTQYF. The DNA for the CDR3 is TGTGCCTGGACTAGCGGCGCAGATACGCAGTATTTT.